This TCR beta chain was captured in a study of cytomegalovirus exposure and HLA in healthy donors. Regarding the study as a whole: A classifier reportedly called cytomegalovirus status with high sensitivity and specificity. Trimming of TCR beta V- and J-genes showed a link, identified in a later analysis, to a missense DCLRE1C variant.

Healthy bone marrow donors made up the donor group. Primers: 60 Vbeta forward and 13 Jbeta reverse. The method was immunoSEQ multiplex PCR; TCRdb's version includes in-frame clones alone and lacks a portion of them. The sample consists of some 190,000 clones, roughly four fifths of them appearing once. A remark on this clone: The target antigen is unknown.

The clonotype originates from a woman aged 30 to 39 in good health and CMV-seropositive. Material: PBMCs.

CDR3 amino acids: CATSRGVRLAGVRGDEQYF. Here the CDR3 DNA reads TGTGCCACCAGCAGAGGGGTTAGATTAGCGGGAGTTCGTGGAGACGAGCAGTACTTC. The V gene is TRBV15, the J gene TRBJ2-7, with 9 bases fitting TRBD2. The V and J ends lost 1 base and 5 bases, in that order; junction bases with no gene match: 18. This CDR3 region has 19 residues. Germline-derived CDR1 and CDR2 are LNHNV and YYDKDF (reference sequence).